This note documents a single T cell receptor (beta chain) sequence. The CDR3 has 16 residues. Germline V gene lookup returns CDR1 SGHRS and CDR2 YFSETQ. Trimming took 5 bases from V and 5 from J; bases not matched to a gene: 9. Each CDR3 protein is one row after TCRdb ran MiXCR on the RT-PCR reads. This repertoire shows about 680,000 distinct CDR3 sequences, more than 13% found once; its top ten account for roughly 3.6%. The specimen was memory CD4+ T cells from blood. This clonotype originated in a female donor in good health, serving as a healthy control. The chain is built from TRBV5-1 and TRBJ2-3, with 12 bases that match TRBD2. CDR3 residues: CASRVGLAGREDTQYF. The DNA for the CDR3 is TGCGCCAGCAGAGTGGGACTAGCGGGCCGCGAAGATACGCAGTATTTT.